This TCR beta chain derives from a study of control samples from healthy donors and cancer patients. The germline V gene has CDR1 LGHDT and CDR2 YNNKEL (reference sequence). This CDR3 is built from 16 residues. Germline trimming cut 3 bases from V and 7 bases from J; bases unmatched to any gene: 11. Method: immunoSEQ multiplex PCR; TCRdb's copy keeps in-frame clones and lacks some. The profile shows around 26,000 clones, 75% to 90% of them singletons. The chain carries TRBV3-1 (or the pseudogene TRBV3-2) and TRBJ2-7; the match to TRBD2 covers 11 bases. This clonotype was sampled from a man in his 60s with colorectal cancer. Sequenced input: PBMCs. This CDR3 is CASSHQLAGALREQYF. In nucleotides, the CDR3 is TGTGCCAGCAGCCACCAACTAGCGGGGGCTTTACGGGAGCAGTACTTC.